These 28 T cell receptor beta chains originate from one sample sequenced in a study of T cells in Graves' hyperthyroidism and ophthalmopathy. Researchers amplified the TCR beta CDR3 regions from RNA transcripts. A first-round RT-PCR of the TCR CDR3 used the HTBI primer set. TCRdb processed the multiplex PCR reads anew with MiXCR; each CDR3 protein has one entry. The table shows 500,000 or so distinct CDR3 sequences, with roughly 15% occurring only once. Sequencing was performed on blood. The receptors originated from a woman aged 18-29 years with Graves' ophthalmopathy.

This clonotype was counted between two and nine times. The chain carries TRBV7-9 and TRBJ1-3; D remains unclear. This CDR3 is 15 amino acids long. CDR1 and CDR2 from the germline V gene are SEHNR and FQNEAQ (reference sequence). V was trimmed by 3 bases and J by 0 bases, leaving 9 bases between them. The CDR3 spells CASSFGPNSGNTIYF. The CDR3 DNA sequence: TGTGCCAGCAGCTTTGGACCGAACTCTGGAAACACCATATATTTT.

This clonotype has ten or more counts. The rearrangement joins TRBV11-2 to TRBJ1-2; maybe TRBD1 (6 bases). Germline CDR1 reads SGHAT; CDR2 reads FQNNGV. Trimming shortened V by 2 bases and J by 2 bases, and 9 bases separated the two germline ends. The CDR3 totals 14 residues. The CDR3 bases are TGTGCCAGCAGCTTAAAAGGGGGAAACTATGGCTACACCTTC. Translating it yields CASSLKGGNYGYTF.

This clonotype was seen repeatedly, ten times or more. The genes are TRBV11-2 and TRBJ1-1; possibly TRBD1 for D (6 bases). V lost 1 base and J lost 5, with 20 bases in between. The germline V gene encodes CDR1 SGHAT and CDR2 FQNNGV. The CDR3 contains 17 residues. Written as DNA, the CDR3 is TGTGCCAGCAGCTTAGTAGTCATTAGGGGGGAAGTAACTGAAGCTTTCTTT. Translation gives CASSLVVIRGEVTEAFF.

This clonotype came up many times. This chain joins TRBV30 and TRBJ2-3, with D hard to call. This CDR3 comprises 15 residues. The germline CDR1 and CDR2 sequences are GTSNPN and SVGIG (reference sequence). With 1 base removed from V and 3 bases from J, the gap between germline ends came to 14 bases. CDR3 nucleotide sequence: TGTGCCTGGAGTGCCCGGAGATCCCGAACAGATACGCAGTATTTT. This sequence encodes CAWSARRSRTDTQYF.

Turning to this clonotype: A read error is possible here, since a much larger clone lies one base away. The V gene is TRBV29-1, the J gene TRBJ2-1; TRBD2 agrees at 14 bases. This CDR3 has 15 amino acids. Germline values: CDR1 SQVTM, CDR2 ANQGSEA. CDR3 sequence: CSVELLGLAGVEQLF. The DNA for the CDR3 is TGCAGCGTTGAATTGCTGGGACTAGCGGGAGTTGAGCAGCTCTTC.

The chain's CDR3 is CASSLTQGSNEQYF. The CDR3 bases are TGTGCCAGCAGCTTAACCCAGGGTTCGAATGAGCAGTACTTC. This sequence joins TRBV7-3 and TRBJ2-7; the D gene is possibly TRBD1 (5 bases). The CDR3 covers 14 residues. Per germline, CDR1 SGHTA and CDR2 FQGTGA. V lost 0 bases and J 7 bases, leaving 13 bases between the germline ends.

The sample holds many counts of this clonotype. V usage is TRBV5-1 and J usage is TRBJ1-1; 9 nucleotides line up with TRBD1. V trimming: 0 bases; J trimming: 3 bases; junction bases outside the gene matches: 9. This CDR3 has 17 amino acids. From germline, CDR1 is SGHRS and CDR2 YFSETQ. CDR3 in DNA: TGCGCCAGCAGCTTGGAGGGGACAGGGCAGAGCTACACTGAAGCTTTCTTT. Translating it yields CASSLEGTGQSYTEAFF.

The rearrangement links TRBV30 to TRBJ2-6; D assignment may be TRBD1 or TRBD2 (5 bases each). V lost 4 bases and J lost 3, with 13 bases in between. The CDR3 is made up of 15 amino acids. Germline loops: CDR1 GTSNPN, CDR2 SVGIG (reference sequence). This CDR3 is CAWIVPGSGANVLTF. The DNA for the CDR3 is TGTGCCTGGATTGTTCCAGGGAGTGGGGCCAACGTCCTGACTTTC.

This clonotype has a count of ten or more. This chain links TRBV12-3 or TRBV12-4 with TRBJ2-4; 8 bases line up with TRBD1. The CDR3 spans 17 residues. The J segment lost 0 bases and the V segment lost 5 bases, leaving 9 bases of the junction unmatched. CDR3 sequence (DNA): TGTGCCAGCAGTGGGGCGGGACAGGTGATAGCCAAAAACATTCAGTACTTC. The encoded protein is CASSGAGQVIAKNIQYF.

The chain uses TRBV4-1 and TRBJ2-7; D is tentatively TRBD1 or TRBD2 (5 bases each). The CDR3 is made up of 15 amino acids. V lost 5 bases and J lost 1, with 15 bases in between. Looked up from germline, CDR1 is MGHRA and CDR2 is YSYEKL. The CDR3 region is CASSDRDGKSYEQYF. The CDR3 DNA follows: TGCGCCAGCAGCGACCGGGACGGAAAATCCTACGAGCAGTACTTC.

This clonotype showed up just a few times. The gene calls are TRBV20-1 and TRBJ2-2, with D possibly matching TRBD1 (5 bases). The germline V gene has CDR1 DFQATT and CDR2 SNEGSKA (reference sequence). The CDR3 spans 15 residues. V shed 0 bases and J shed 7 bases, with 15 bases lying between them. CDR3 sequence: CSARDFTGKDGELFF. In DNA form, the CDR3 reads TGCAGTGCTAGAGATTTCACAGGCAAGGACGGGGAGCTGTTTTTT.

The rearrangement joins TRBV5-1 to TRBJ2-1; no clear D. TRBJ2-7 matches the DNA end more closely, so the J call is doubtful. The CDR3 contains 13 residues. In germline, CDR1 is SGHRS, CDR2 YFSETQ. The CDR3 spells CASSLAAYNEQYF. For the CDR3, the DNA is TGCGCCAGCAGCTTGGCCGCCTACAATGAGCAGTACTTC.

This clonotype has at least ten counts. The gene calls are TRBV5-1 and TRBJ1-1; D not resolved. V was shortened by 4 bases and J by 4 bases, with 14 bases between the two germline ends. In germline, CDR1 is SGHRS, CDR2 YFSETQ. The CDR3 is 14 residues long. The CDR3 bases are TGCGCCAGCAGCCCTAGGCGGGAGGGCACTGAAGCTTTCTTT. Translating it yields CASSPRREGTEAFF.

This clonotype was counted many times. The chain employs TRBV20-1 and TRBJ1-6; 7 bases fit TRBD1. The V gene's germline CDR1 is DFQATT and CDR2 SNEGSKA (reference sequence). V was clipped by 3 bases and J by 6 bases; unmatched bases: 2. The CDR3 totals 13 residues. The CDR3 sequence: CSASRDSNSPLHF. The CDR3 coding sequence is TGCAGTGCTAGCCGGGACAGTAATTCACCCCTCCACTTT.

This clonotype was seen a handful of times. The chain is built from TRBV4-1 and TRBJ2-7, with 9 bases aligning to TRBD2. The CDR3 extends over 16 amino acids. V dropped 0 bases and J dropped 0; count of bases not matched to a gene: 3. Germline V gene sequence: CDR1 MGHRA, CDR2 YSYEKL. Here the CDR3 reads CASSQDVTSGSYEQYF. CDR3 nucleotide sequence: TGCGCCAGCAGCCAAGATGTGACTAGCGGCTCCTACGAGCAGTACTTC.

This clonotype showed up many times. The V and J genes are TRBV3-1 and TRBJ1-2, with D possibly matching TRBD1 (6 bases). Deletions cut 3 bases from V and 5 bases from J, with 16 bases between. The V gene's germline CDR1 is LGHDT and CDR2 YNNKEL (reference sequence). This CDR3 is 15 amino acids long. CDR3 loop: CASSQDSGQMYGYTF. CDR3 DNA sequence: TGTGCCAGCAGCCAGGACTCGGGACAAATGTATGGCTACACCTTC.

The rearrangement uses TRBV28 and TRBJ1-4; 8 bases line up with TRBD1. CDR3 length: 15 residues. Trimming took 5 bases from V and 5 from J; bases not matched to a gene: 7. Germline-derived CDR1 and CDR2 are MDHEN and SYDVKM. CDR3 region: CASSPLRGLNEKLFF. In DNA form, the CDR3 reads TGTGCCAGCAGTCCGCTCAGGGGGCTGAATGAAAAACTGTTTTTT.

This clonotype appeared many times. The genes are TRBV28 and TRBJ1-5; 8 bases are a match to TRBD1. This CDR3 region has 16 residues. Germline values: CDR1 MDHEN, CDR2 SYDVKM. Trimming at V came to 6 bases and at J to 0 bases, leaving 7 bases not matched to a gene. The CDR3 bases are TGTGCCAGCAGACCTTGGACAGGGCATAGCAATCAGCCCCAGCATTTT. Translated, it gives CASRPWTGHSNQPQHF.

Turning to this clonotype: Germline is not matched at one junction end, which may reflect a read error. This chain links TRBV3-1 with TRBJ2-5; no clear D. The CDR3 is 15 amino acids. Germline V gene lookup returns CDR1 LGHDT and CDR2 YNNKEL (reference sequence). In nucleotides, the CDR3 is TGTGCCAGCAGCCATCCAAGGACCAACCAAGGGACCCAGTACTTC. Its protein is CASSHPRTNQGTQYF.

This clonotype was counted many times. The V gene is TRBV20-1, the J gene TRBJ2-5, with TRBD2 matching 11 bases. The V segment lost 5 bases and the J segment 0 bases; nucleotides outside the gene matches: 5. The CDR3 is 15 residues long. Germline V CDR1 and CDR2: DFQATT, SNEGSKA (reference sequence). CDR3 amino acids: CSALAGGIYQETQYF. In DNA, the CDR3 is TGCAGTGCTTTAGCGGGAGGGATCTACCAAGAGACCCAGTACTTC.

The J gene is TRBJ2-1, the V gene TRBV29-1; D gene uncertain. The DNA end is more similar to TRBJ2-7, so the J call may be wrong. CDR1 SQVTM and CDR2 ANQGSEA come from the germline V gene. The CDR3 is 17 residues long. The CDR3 loop is CSVEDLIGGRAYNEQYF. The CDR3 DNA reads as TGCAGCGTTGAAGATCTTATTGGCGGCAGAGCCTACAATGAGCAGTACTTC.

This clonotype has more than one count but fewer than ten. The chain uses TRBV19 and TRBJ2-1; 12 bases map to TRBD1. This CDR3 is built from 15 residues. V trimming: 1 base; J trimming: 8 bases; junction bases outside the gene matches: 3. Germline CDR1 is LNHDA and CDR2 is SQIVND (reference sequence). This CDR3 is CASSIGGTGGYEQFF. The CDR3, as DNA: TGTGCCAGTAGTATAGGTGGGACAGGGGGCTATGAGCAGTTCTTC.

In the case of this clonotype: It may be a read error: a sequence one base away is much more abundant. The chain employs TRBV7-2 and TRBJ2-7; D possibly corresponds to TRBD1 (6 bases). The V and J ends lost 5 bases and 6 bases respectively, with 14 bases between them. Per germline, CDR1 SGHTA and CDR2 FQGNSA. The CDR3 is 13 amino acids. This chain's CDR3 is CASSPRRGGEQYF. In DNA form, the CDR3 reads TGTGCCAGCAGCCCCCGAAGAGGGGGCGAGCAGTACTTC.

This rearrangement joins TRBV6-1 to TRBJ2-1; TRBD2 agrees at 8 bases. Trimming cost V 7 bases and J 4 bases; bases outside gene matches: 9. The CDR3 sequence is 15 residues long. Germline assignment: CDR1 MNHNS and CDR2 SASEGT. The CDR3 loop is CASTQGTRGYNEQFF. For the CDR3, the DNA is TGTGCCAGCACCCAGGGGACTAGGGGTTACAATGAGCAGTTCTTC.

This clonotype was detected ten times or more. This chain uses TRBV29-1 with TRBJ2-7, with D uncertain. There are 15 residues in the CDR3. Germline V gene lookup returns CDR1 SQVTM and CDR2 ANQGSEA. V shed 2 bases and J shed 1 base, with 15 bases lying between them. The CDR3 DNA sequence: TGCAGCGTTGAAAAGACGTTTGGTGCTTCCTACGAGCAGTACTTC. Amino acids: CSVEKTFGASYEQYF.

This chain joins TRBV25-1 and TRBJ2-3; TRBD2 is a possible D gene (6 bases). The V gene lost 3 bases and the J gene lost 6 bases, with 13 bases spanning the gap. This CDR3 spans 14 amino acids. Germline V gene sequence: CDR1 MGHDK, CDR2 SYGVNS. CDR3 DNA sequence: TGTGCCAGCAGTGACGGGGGAAGGGGTGATACGCAGTATTTT. This sequence encodes CASSDGGRGDTQYF.

This chain connects TRBV19 to TRBJ2-7; D is unresolved. This CDR3 comprises 13 residues. V lost 3 bases, J lost 1 base, and 7 bases lay in between. Germline V gene lookup returns CDR1 LNHDA and CDR2 SQIVND (reference sequence). The CDR3 spells CASSIDKSYEQYF. The CDR3 DNA reads as TGTGCCAGTAGTATCGACAAGTCCTACGAGCAGTACTTC.

In its sample, this clonotype was seen many times. The rearrangement uses TRBV6-1 and TRBJ2-3; 13 nucleotides line up with TRBD2. Trimming at V came to 7 bases and at J to 0 bases, leaving 4 bases not matched to a gene. In germline, CDR1 is MNHNS, CDR2 SASEGT. The CDR3 has 16 amino acids. CDR3 in amino acids: CASKTSGGRSTDTQYF. The CDR3 DNA sequence: TGTGCCAGCAAGACTAGCGGGGGGCGTAGCACAGATACGCAGTATTTT.